This T cell receptor (beta chain) was captured by sequencing in a study of T cell changes during pregnancy in multiple sclerosis. The assay was immunoSEQ multiplex PCR, and TCRdb's table has in-frame clones only and misses some. The data contain some 60,000 clones, about 92% of them singletons. Trimming removed 4 bases from V and 3 bases from J; junction bases left unmatched: 7. CDR3 size: 15 residues. Germline V gene sequence: CDR1 LGHNA, CDR2 YSLEER. This clonotype originated in a female donor with multiple sclerosis, enrolled in a pregnancy study. The input for sequencing was peripheral blood, taken in the first trimester of pregnancy. The chain combines TRBV4-3 with TRBJ1-2; TRBD1 matches 8 bases. In nucleotides, the CDR3 is TGCGCCAGCAGCCCCTCCCCGACAGGGGACTATGGCTACACCTTC. Protein product: CASSPSPTGDYGYTF.